This T cell receptor (beta chain) was found in a study of blood T cell repertoires in COVID-19 (TCRdb year 2020). With regard to the full study: Samples from collaborators originated in the United States, Italy and Spain and spanned both the acute and convalescent phases of COVID-19. The material from the prospective study consisted of cDNA or gDNA derived from T cells, B-cell-depleted T cells, or PBMCs. Subjects who had been exposed to COVID-19, were actively infected with it, or had recovered from it provided the deeply sampled blood TCRbeta repertoires that made up the dataset. The repertoires were released in a freely available public database intended as a resource for research on the immune response to SARS-CoV-2. The samples were drawn from the first 160 participants of the ongoing ImmuneRACE study and from over a thousand subjects provided by 6 global collaborators. Sample metadata almost always included a de-identified subject ID, COVID-19 status, age in years and sex. Where HLA class I and class II types were available, the types were taken from metadata supplied by the sample provider, not from assay-based typing. Broad study findings and their caveats: Clinical and demographic metadata were provided uncurated, with the amount varying by source and participant.

Collaborating institutions collected whole blood in K2EDTA tubes following their own protocols. For TCRbeta analysis, collaborators shipped samples as frozen whole blood, isolated PBMCs, or DNA extracted from either of those sample types. At the junction V is shortened by 4 bases and J by 4 bases; bases outside the gene matches: 8. The germline V gene encodes CDR1 SGDLS and CDR2 YYNGEE. The CDR3 measures 16 amino acids from cysteine to phenylalanine. Only the CDR3 DNA stays, 48 bases, in frame from base 1. About this clone: This receptor's antigen is unknown. No clone much larger than this one lies a single base away; base qualities are absent.

TCRbeta CDR3 regions were amplified from genomic DNA using the immunoSEQ Assay, a bias-controlled multiplex PCR. Per the authors' processing: Within the assay, amplification of reference gene primers was used to estimate how many nucleated cells each sample contained. Sequence reads were collapsed and filtered to measure the absolute abundance of every unique TCRbeta CDR3 rearrangement. For each sample, productive Simpson clonality was calculated as the square root of Simpson's diversity index across productive rearrangements. Entries here come from immuneACCESS through TCRdb and include only in-frame sequences with V and J called. Some clones fail to appear in such tables; in the studies checked, an unresolved V gene covers under half of the shortfall, and the cause of the remainder is unknown. That table gives V, J and clone size, and the DNA gave D and trimming. The sample has approximately 220,000 clones on record, roughly nine tenths of them singletons. Roughly 2.4% of the sample goes to the ten largest clones.

The receptor was derived from a woman in her forties or fifties with acute or convalescent COVID-19. The material sequenced was peripheral blood. The chain was built from TRBV9 and TRBJ2-2, with 9 bases aligning to TRBD2. The nucleotide sequence reads TGTGCCAGCAGCAGCCCGGGACTAGCCTTCACCGGGGAGCTGTTTTTT. Its product reads: CASSSPGLAFTGELFF.